Shown below are 7 T cell receptor beta chains from a single sample sequenced in a study of CD8+ T cells in alopecia areata. Cells from pooled cutaneous lymph nodes were sorted by CD4, CD8alpha, NKG2D, NKG2ACE and other markers. RNA extraction and reverse transcription yielded cDNA as sequencing template. The data were produced by immunoSEQ multiplex PCR, yet TCRdb's version contains in-frame clones alone and is incomplete. This sample includes 200,000 to 300,000 clones with no singletons; its ten biggest clones take up 1.2%. Sequences were obtained from CD4+ T cells sorted from a lymph node. All receptors come from a C3H/HeJ mouse with alopecia areata. Strain haplotype at MHC: H2-k.

This clone has a count of ten or more. With a much larger clone just one base away, this may be a read error. The gene names given are mouse names. Read data end 4 residues before the CDR3 end; the end is taken from the germline J gene. This chain links TRBV13-3 with TRBJ1-2; D ambiguous. CDR1 NNHDY and CDR2 SYVADS come from the germline V gene. The CDR3 consists of 12 residues. Deletions cut 4 bases from V and 0 bases from J, with 4 bases between. CDR3 DNA (partial): TGTGCCAGCAGTACAGCAAACTCC. It yields the protein CASSTANS. From start to end, the CDR3 is CASSTANSDYTF.

A few counts support this clone. Genes and germline are mouse. The read terminates 4 residues before the CDR3 end, so the remaining end is supplied by the germline J gene. The genes are TRBV5 and TRBJ1-2; 7 positions match TRBD1. This CDR3 comprises 14 residues. Germline trimming cut 0 bases from V and 4 bases from J; bases unmatched to any gene: 2. From germline, CDR1 is LGHNA and CDR2 YNLKQL (reference sequence). Partial CDR3 DNA: TGTGCCAGCAGCCAAGAGGCAGGGGGCTCC. Translated: CASSQEAGGS. The complete CDR3 reads CASSQEAGGSDYTF.

This clone was observed a handful of times. The germline and genes are mouse ones. The read stops 4 residues short of the end of the CDR3; the missing end is completed from the germline J gene. The gene calls are TRBV5 and TRBJ2-7; TRBD2 aligns across 10 bases. The CDR3 totals 14 residues. Germline loops: CDR1 LGHNA, CDR2 YNLKQL (reference sequence). CDR3 DNA, as far as it was read: TGTGCCAGCAGCTCGACTGGGGGGAGTTAT. It encodes CASSSTGGSY. The complete CDR3 protein is CASSSTGGSYEQYF.

To note about this clone: The gene symbols are mouse symbols. Coverage ceases 3 residues before the CDR3 finishes, and the germline J gene fills in the end. The chain couples TRBV13-3 to TRBJ1-6, with unresolved D. TRBJ1-6 is classed as an ORF, of uncertain function. CDR3 length: 11 amino acids. Germline values: CDR1 NNHDY, CDR2 SYVADS. V was shortened by 6 bases and J by 5 bases, with 3 bases between the two germline ends. The CDR3 protein is CASTNNSPLYF. The DNA read from the CDR3 is TGTGCCAGCACCAATAATTCGCCC.

As to this clone: The gene names here belong to mouse. The read ends 4 residues shy of where the CDR3 ends; the end is completed using the germline J gene. Other DNA variants within this sample encode the same CDR3. This chain uses TRBV13-2 with TRBJ2-7; D is unclear. Germline V lookup: CDR1 NNHNN, CDR2 SYGAGS (reference sequence). The CDR3 loop spans 11 amino acids. The CDR3 bases that were read are TGTGCCAGCGGTGATTGGTAT. Its translation is CASGDWY. The whole CDR3 reads CASGDWYEQYF.

This clone showed up just a few times. Mouse gene names apply. The read gets to within 4 residues of the CDR3 end, and the germline J gene fills in the rest. Within the sample, other DNA sequences also encode this same CDR3. The V and J genes are TRBV5 and TRBJ1-2; D may be TRBD1 (6 bases). This CDR3 region has 15 residues. CDR1 LGHNA and CDR2 YNLKQL come from the germline V gene (reference sequence). Trimming left V 0 bases short and J 0 bases short, with 8 bases between. The CDR3 is CASSQEQGANSDYTF. Partial CDR3 DNA: TGTGCCAGCAGCCAAGAACAGGGTGCAAACTCC.

In this sample, this clone turned up a few times. Gene names are mouse gene names. From the germline J gene comes the end of the CDR3, since the read stops 4 residues before it. V and J are TRBV31 and TRBJ1-2, with TRBD1 matching 7 bases. The germline V gene encodes CDR1 GKSSPN and CDR2 SITVG. The CDR3 length is 15 residues. Losses at the gene ends were 1 base for V and 0 bases for J; bases not matched to a gene: 5. CDR3 DNA (partial): TGTGCCTGGAGTCCCCAGGGGGGGCCAAACTCC. Translation: CAWSPQGGPNS. The entire CDR3 sequence reads CAWSPQGGPNSDYTF.